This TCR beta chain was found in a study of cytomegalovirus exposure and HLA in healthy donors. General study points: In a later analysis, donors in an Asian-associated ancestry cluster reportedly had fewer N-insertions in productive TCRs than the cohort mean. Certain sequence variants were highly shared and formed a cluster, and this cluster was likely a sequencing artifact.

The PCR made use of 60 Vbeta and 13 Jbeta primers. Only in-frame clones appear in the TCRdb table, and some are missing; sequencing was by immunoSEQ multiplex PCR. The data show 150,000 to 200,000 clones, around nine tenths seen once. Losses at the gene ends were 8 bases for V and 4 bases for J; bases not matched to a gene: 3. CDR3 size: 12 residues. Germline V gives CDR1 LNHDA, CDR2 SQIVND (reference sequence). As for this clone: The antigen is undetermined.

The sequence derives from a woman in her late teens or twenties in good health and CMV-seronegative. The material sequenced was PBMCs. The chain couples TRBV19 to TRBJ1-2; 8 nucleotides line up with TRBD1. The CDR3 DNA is TGTGCCAGTGAGGACAGGGCCTATGGCTACACCTTC. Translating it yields CASEDRAYGYTF. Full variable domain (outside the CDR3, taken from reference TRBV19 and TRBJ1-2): DGGITQSPKYLFRKEGQNVTLSCEQNLNHDAMYWYRQDPGQGLRLIYYSQIVNDFQKGDIAEGYSVSREKKESFPLTVTSAQKNPTAFYLCASEDRAYGYTFGSGTRLTVV.